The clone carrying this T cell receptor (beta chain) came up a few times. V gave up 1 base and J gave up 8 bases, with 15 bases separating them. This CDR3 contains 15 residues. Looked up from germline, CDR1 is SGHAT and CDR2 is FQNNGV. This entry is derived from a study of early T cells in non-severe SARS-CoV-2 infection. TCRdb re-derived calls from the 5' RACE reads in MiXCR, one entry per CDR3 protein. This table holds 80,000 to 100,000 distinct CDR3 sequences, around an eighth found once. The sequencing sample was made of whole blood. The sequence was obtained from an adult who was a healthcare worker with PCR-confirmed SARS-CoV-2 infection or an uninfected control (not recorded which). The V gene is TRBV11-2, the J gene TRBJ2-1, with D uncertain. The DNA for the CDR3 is TGTGCCAGCAGCTTAGTTCCGGAGCCTGAGGATGAGCAGTTCTTC. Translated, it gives CASSLVPEPEDEQFF.